The rows below give T cell receptor beta chains drawn from one sample of a study of blood T cell repertoires in COVID-19. Here immunoSEQ multiplex PCR was the method, and the copy in TCRdb shows in-frame clones only, minus some. The sample lists roughly 260,000 clones; around 92% were seen once. Sequenced sample: peripheral blood. The receptors here all came from a young adult with COVID-19, enrolled during active disease. Both conserved end residues are part of each CDR3. D genes are given only for firm matches. Clone sizes are given selectively: once, few, many, or a class where the clone is expanded.

size	length	D	J	V	CDR3	DNA
-	14	TRBD1	TRBJ2-1	TRBV5-4	CASSLFQGANEQFF	TGTGCCAGCAGCTTGTTTCAGGGGGCGAATGAGCAGTTCTTC
-	15	TRBD2	TRBJ2-7	TRBV6-5	CASSLRFERGNEQYF	TGTGCCAGCAGTTTGCGGTTTGAGCGGGGGAACGAGCAGTACTTC
-	17	TRBD1	TRBJ2-7	TRBV19	CASSSSPGTGGTYEQYF	TGTGCCAGTAGTAGTTCCCCCGGGACAGGGGGTACCTACGAGCAGTACTTC
-	15	TRBD2	TRBJ2-1	TRBV7-8	CASSNGRAGIGEQFF	TGTGCCAGCAGCAACGGGAGGGCCGGGATCGGTGAGCAGTTCTTC
-	15	-	TRBJ2-4	TRBV12-5	CASGSGEGTKNIQYF	TGTGCTAGTGGTTCAGGGGAAGGTACCAAAAACATTCAGTACTTC
-	17	TRBD1	TRBJ2-3	TRBV5-1	CASSLRGTGVGTDTQYF	TGCGCCAGCAGCTTAAGGGGGACAGGGGTCGGCACAGATACGCAGTATTTT
-	16	TRBD1	TRBJ2-7	TRBV18	CASSLLAGTGGYEQYF	TGTGCCAGCTCACTTTTGGCCGGGACAGGGGGATACGAGCAGTACTTC
-	16	TRBD1	TRBJ1-6	TRBV9	CASSDRDRGVNSPLHF	TGTGCCAGCAGCGATAGAGACAGGGGAGTTAATTCACCCCTCCACTTT
-	16	-	TRBJ2-2	TRBV5-1	CASSLDQRVNTGELFF	TGCGCCAGCAGCTTGGACCAGCGGGTGAACACCGGGGAGCTGTTTTTT
-	12	TRBD2	TRBJ2-3	TRBV6-5	CASSRGGSESYF	TGTGCCAGCAGCCGCGGGGGGTCGGAGTCATATTTT
-	15	-	TRBJ1-5	TRBV6-5	CASRATGFRNQPQHF	TGTGCCAGCAGGGCTACAGGGTTTCGCAATCAGCCCCAGCATTTT
-	12	-	TRBJ2-7	TRBV5-1	CASSLAANEQYF	TGCGCCAGCAGCTTGGCAGCGAACGAGCAGTACTTC
-	15	TRBD1	TRBJ1-5	TRBV6-5	CASSRDRVGDQPQHF	TGTGCCAGCAGTAGGGACAGGGTAGGGGATCAGCCCCAGCATTTT
-	15	TRBD1	TRBJ1-2	TRBV27	CASSLTPGQPYGYTF	TGTGCCAGCAGTTTAACCCCGGGACAGCCCTATGGCTACACCTTC
-	15	TRBD1	TRBJ1-1	TRBV6-5	CASSYWDSPNTEAFF	TGTGCCAGCAGTTACTGGGACAGCCCCAACACTGAAGCTTTCTTT
few	15	-	TRBJ1-1	TRBV19	CASSIGARANTEAFF	TGTGCCAGTAGTATAGGGGCCAGGGCGAACACTGAAGCTTTCTTT
-	19	TRBD2	TRBJ2-1	TRBV7-8	CASSLPASGKAPPYNEQFF	TGTGCCAGCAGCTTACCAGCTAGCGGGAAGGCACCACCCTACAATGAGCAGTTCTTC
-	14	-	TRBJ1-3	TRBV4-2	CASSQGGEGNTIYF	TGTGCCAGCAGCCAAGGGGGCGAGGGAAACACCATATATTTT
-	18	TRBD2	TRBJ2-1	TRBV10-3	CAIAQKAGAEPINNEQFF	TGTGCCATCGCGCAAAAAGCGGGGGCCGAACCGATAAACAATGAGCAGTTCTTC
-	18	TRBD2	TRBJ2-7	TRBV7-9	CASSLGGGAAGGSYEQYF	TGTGCCAGCAGCTTAGGTGGGGGAGCAGCGGGAGGATCCTACGAGCAGTACTTC
-	12	-	TRBJ1-2	TRBV11-2	CASSARNYGYTF	TGTGCCAGCAGCGCCCGGAACTATGGCTACACCTTC
-	13	TRBD2	TRBJ2-1	TRBV19	CASRLAVNNEQFF	TGTGCCAGCAGACTAGCGGTAAACAATGAGCAGTTCTTC
-	11	TRBD2	TRBJ2-1	TRBV20-1	CSLREGHEQFF	TGCAGCCTCAGGGAGGGCCATGAGCAGTTCTTC
-	13	TRBD1	TRBJ1-1	TRBV27	CASSLLGQGEAFF	TGTGCCAGCAGTTTATTGGGACAGGGTGAAGCTTTCTTT
-	14	TRBD1	TRBJ1-2	TRBV28	CASSFSRQGYGYTF	TGTGCCAGCAGTTTCTCCCGACAGGGCTATGGCTACACCTTC
-	15	-	TRBJ2-7	TRBV27	CASSKTPASAYEQYF	TGTGCCAGCAGCAAAACCCCGGCTAGCGCCTACGAGCAGTACTTC